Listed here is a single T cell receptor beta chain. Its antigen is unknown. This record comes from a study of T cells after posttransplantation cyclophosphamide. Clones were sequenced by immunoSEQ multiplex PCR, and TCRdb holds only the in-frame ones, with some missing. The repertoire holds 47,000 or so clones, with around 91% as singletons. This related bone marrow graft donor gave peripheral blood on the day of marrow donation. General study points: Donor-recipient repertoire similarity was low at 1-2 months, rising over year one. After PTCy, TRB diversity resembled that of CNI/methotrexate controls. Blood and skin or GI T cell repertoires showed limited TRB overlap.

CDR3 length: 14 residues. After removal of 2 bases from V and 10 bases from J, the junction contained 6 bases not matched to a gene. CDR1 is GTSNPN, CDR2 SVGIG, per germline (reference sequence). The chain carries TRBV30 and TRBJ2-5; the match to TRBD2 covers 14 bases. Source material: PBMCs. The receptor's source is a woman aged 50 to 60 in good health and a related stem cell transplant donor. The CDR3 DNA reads TGTGCCTGGAGTTTACCGGGACTAGCGGGAGACCAGTACTTC. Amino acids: CAWSLPGLAGDQYF.